The clone carrying this T cell receptor beta chain has just one count. The data were obtained in a study of shared clonotypes between healthy human individuals. TCRdb's table, derived via immunoSEQ multiplex PCR, lists solely in-frame clones and lacks some. This table holds about 1.1 million clones, 70% to 80% found once. Germline trimming cut 6 bases from V and 0 bases from J; bases unmatched to any gene: 3. There are 14 residues in the CDR3. Per germline, CDR1 SGHTA and CDR2 FQGTGA. Sequencing used memory CD4+ T cells from PBMCs. The subset is: CD45RA-negative fraction. The source of this sequence is a man aged 18 to 30 in good health. Some clones in this sample may be carry-over from other donors' samples. The rearrangement joins TRBV7-3 to TRBJ2-5; 8 bases are shared with TRBD2. The CDR3 DNA follows: TGTGCCAGCAGTTTAGCGGGAAACCAAGAGACCCAGTACTTC. Translation gives CASSLAGNQETQYF.